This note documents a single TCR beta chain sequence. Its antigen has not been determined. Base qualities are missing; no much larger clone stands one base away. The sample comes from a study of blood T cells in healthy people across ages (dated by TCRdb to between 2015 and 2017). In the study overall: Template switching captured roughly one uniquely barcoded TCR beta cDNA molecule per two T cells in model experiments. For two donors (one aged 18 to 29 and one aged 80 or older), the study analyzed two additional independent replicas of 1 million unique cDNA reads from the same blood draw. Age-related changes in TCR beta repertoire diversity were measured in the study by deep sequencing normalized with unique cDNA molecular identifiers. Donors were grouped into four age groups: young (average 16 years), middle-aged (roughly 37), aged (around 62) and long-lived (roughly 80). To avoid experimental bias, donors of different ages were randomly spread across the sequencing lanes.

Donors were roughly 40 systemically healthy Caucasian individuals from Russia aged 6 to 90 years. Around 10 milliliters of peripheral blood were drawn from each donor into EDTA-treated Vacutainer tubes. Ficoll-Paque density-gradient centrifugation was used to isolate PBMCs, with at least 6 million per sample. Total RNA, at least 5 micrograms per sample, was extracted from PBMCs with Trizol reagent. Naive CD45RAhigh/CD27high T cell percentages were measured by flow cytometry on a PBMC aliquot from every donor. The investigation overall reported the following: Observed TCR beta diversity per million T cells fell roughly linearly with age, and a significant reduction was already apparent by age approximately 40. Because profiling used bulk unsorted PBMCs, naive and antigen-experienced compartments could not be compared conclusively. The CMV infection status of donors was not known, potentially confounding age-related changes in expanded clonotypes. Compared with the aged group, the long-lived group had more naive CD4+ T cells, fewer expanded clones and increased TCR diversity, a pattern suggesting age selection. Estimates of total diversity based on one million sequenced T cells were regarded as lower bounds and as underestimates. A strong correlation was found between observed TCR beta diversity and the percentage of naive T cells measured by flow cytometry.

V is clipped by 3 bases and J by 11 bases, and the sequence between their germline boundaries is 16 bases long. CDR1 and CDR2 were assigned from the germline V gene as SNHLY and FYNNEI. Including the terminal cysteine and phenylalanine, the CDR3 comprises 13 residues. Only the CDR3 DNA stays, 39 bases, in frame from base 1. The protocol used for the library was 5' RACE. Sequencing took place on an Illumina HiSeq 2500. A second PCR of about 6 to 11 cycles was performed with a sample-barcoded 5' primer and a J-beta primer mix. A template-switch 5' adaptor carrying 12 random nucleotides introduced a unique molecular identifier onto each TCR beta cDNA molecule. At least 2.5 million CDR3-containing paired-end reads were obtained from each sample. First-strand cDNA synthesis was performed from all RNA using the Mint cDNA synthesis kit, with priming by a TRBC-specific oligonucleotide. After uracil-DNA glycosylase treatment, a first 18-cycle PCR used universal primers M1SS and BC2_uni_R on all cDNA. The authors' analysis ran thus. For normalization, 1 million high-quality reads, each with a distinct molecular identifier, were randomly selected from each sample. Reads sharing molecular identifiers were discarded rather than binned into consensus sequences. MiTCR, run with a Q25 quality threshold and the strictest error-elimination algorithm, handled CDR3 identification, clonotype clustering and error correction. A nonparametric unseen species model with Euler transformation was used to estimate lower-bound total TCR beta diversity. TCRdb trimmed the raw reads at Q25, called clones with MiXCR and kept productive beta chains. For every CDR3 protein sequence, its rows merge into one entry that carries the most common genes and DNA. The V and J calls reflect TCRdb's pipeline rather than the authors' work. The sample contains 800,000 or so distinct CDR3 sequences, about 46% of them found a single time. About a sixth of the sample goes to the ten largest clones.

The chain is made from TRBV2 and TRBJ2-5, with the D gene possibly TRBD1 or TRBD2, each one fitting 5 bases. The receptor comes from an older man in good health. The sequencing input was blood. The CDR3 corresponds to CASSERGDGEQYF. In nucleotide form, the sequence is TGTGCCAGCAGTGAGCGAGGGGATGGTGAGCAGTACTTC. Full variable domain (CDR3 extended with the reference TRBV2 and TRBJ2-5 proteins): EPEVTQTPSHQVTQMGQEVILRCVPISNHLYFYWYRQILGQKVEFLVSFYNNEISEKSEIFDDQFSVERPDGSNFTLKIRSTKLEDSAMYFCASSERGDGEQYFGPGTRLLVL.